This entry is about one TCR beta chain. Between the trimmed V and J ends, which lost 3 bases and 4 bases, there was a span of 12 bases. There are 13 residues in the CDR3. Germline CDR1 SQVTM, CDR2 ANQGSEA. Source study methods: Amplifying reference gene primers gave estimates of nucleated cell counts. TCRdb's table, derived via immunoSEQ multiplex PCR, lists solely in-frame clones and lacks some. Clonal size and the V and J genes are those of that table, whereas D and trimming came from the DNA. The table has around 99,000 clones, around 83% seen once. This sample stems from a study of blood T cell repertoires in COVID-19.

This chain uses TRBV29-1 with TRBJ1-1; D gene unclear. The TCR was taken from a woman aged 80 or over with active or convalescent COVID-19. The sequenced sample was peripheral blood. CDR3 sequence reads: CSVDEGWGTEAFF. The CDR3 nucleotides are TGCAGCGTTGATGAGGGTTGGGGCACTGAAGCTTTCTTT.